These 14 T cell receptor beta chains share one sample of origin, sequenced in a study of molecular identifiers for immune sequencing clone quantification. TCRdb independently ran MiXCR on the PCR reads; one entry per CDR3 protein. The sample contains about 640,000 distinct CDR3 sequences, around 20% of which appear only once. Material for sequencing was naive CD8+ T cells from blood, with Jurkat cell RNA spiked in. The sample's subset: FACS-sorted CD8+CD4-CCR7+CD45RA+ naive T cells. Source of these receptors: a human donor in good health. Some libraries in this study had Jurkat cell RNA spiked in.

About this clonotype: A much larger clone is a single base away; this may be a read error. The chain is built from TRBV28 and TRBJ1-5; maybe TRBD1 (5 bases). The germline V and J ends were trimmed by 6 bases and 5 bases, with 14 bases remaining between them. Germline V lookup: CDR1 MDHEN, CDR2 SYDVKM. This CDR3 has 14 amino acids. This CDR3 reads CASSQRTRYQPQHF. The CDR3 bases are TGTGCCAGCAGCCAAAGGACAAGGTATCAGCCCCAGCATTTT.

This clonotype was counted many times. The chain is built from TRBV6-1 and TRBJ2-7; 7 bases are a match to TRBD1. The V segment lost 6 bases and the J segment 3 bases; nucleotides outside the gene matches: 2. The CDR3 is made up of 12 amino acids. Germline V CDR1 and CDR2: MNHNS, SASEGT. The CDR3 spells CASRNRGYEQYF. In DNA, the CDR3 is TGTGCCAGCAGGAACAGGGGCTACGAGCAGTACTTC.

Only a few counts were recorded for this clonotype. The chain joins TRBV7-9 to TRBJ1-2; D remains unclear. Per the germline V gene, CDR1 is SEHNR and CDR2 is FQNEAQ (reference sequence). V lost 5 bases and J lost 0, with 16 bases in between. This CDR3 contains 16 residues. The CDR3 region has the DNA TGTGCCAGCAGCCCCCTGTTCGGGGTAGCTAACTATGGCTACACCTTC. Its protein is CASSPLFGVANYGYTF.

At least ten counts were recorded for this clonotype. The chain uses TRBV30 and TRBJ2-7; the D is unclear. Per germline, CDR1 GTSNPN and CDR2 SVGIG (reference sequence). The CDR3 is made up of 13 amino acids. Trimming removed 2 bases from V and 9 bases from J, with 17 bases in between. The CDR3 DNA reads TGTGCCTGGAGTATCTCGGACCCTGTCGGGCAGTACTTC. Amino acids: CAWSISDPVGQYF.

This clonotype has a count of ten or more. The rearrangement joins TRBV4-3 to TRBJ2-7, with 8 bases that match TRBD2. The CDR3 has 15 amino acids. Germline CDR1 LGHNA, CDR2 YSLEER. V gave up 1 base and J gave up 3 bases; unmatched junction bases: 5. Here the CDR3 reads CASSQVAGGHYEQYF. Here the CDR3 DNA reads TGCGCCAGCAGCCAAGTTGCGGGGGGACACTACGAGCAGTACTTC.

This clonotype came up many times. The chain employs TRBV6-5 and TRBJ2-6; 9 bases are a match to TRBD1. Per the germline V gene, CDR1 is MNHEY and CDR2 is SVGAGI. This CDR3 contains 21 residues. The junction had 16 bases not matched to a gene; V was cut back by 4 bases and J by 0 bases. CDR3 protein: CASSSTGTGTFTSSGANVLTF. CDR3 coding DNA: TGTGCCAGCAGTTCTACCGGGACAGGGACATTTACAAGCTCTGGGGCCAACGTCCTGACTTTC.

This clonotype was found a few times. The V gene is TRBV18, the J gene TRBJ2-7; possible D gene TRBD2, 6 bases. V shed 3 bases and J shed 4 bases, with 10 bases lying between them. CDR1 is KGHSH, CDR2 LQKENI, per germline. The CDR3 has 13 amino acids. The CDR3 DNA follows: TGTGCCAGCTCACCCTTCGGGGGTTACGAGCAGTACTTC. Its protein is CASSPFGGYEQYF.

This clonotype was counted at least ten times. The chain has TRBV11-2 and TRBJ2-5; 10 bases map to TRBD2. The V and J ends lost 4 bases and 2 bases, in that order; junction bases with no gene match: 10. The CDR3 is 17 amino acids. The germline gives CDR1 SGHAT, CDR2 FQNNGV. Here the CDR3 DNA reads TGTGCCAGCAGCTCCGTGAATAGCGGGAGGTTGCAAGAGACCCAGTACTTC. Translated, it gives CASSSVNSGRLQETQYF.

This clonotype is a singleton in its sample. This chain joins TRBV4-1 and TRBJ2-5; TRBD2 aligns across 7 bases. Unmatched junction bases numbered 7, after V lost 8 bases and J lost 4 bases. The CDR3 contains 13 residues. Germline lookup yields CDR1 MGHRA and CDR2 YSYEKL. The CDR3 region has the DNA TGCGCCAGCGGCCGGGCGGGAGCAGAGACCCAGTACTTC. Its translation is CASGRAGAETQYF.

This chain joins TRBV7-2 and TRBJ2-1, with TRBD2 matching 11 bases. Per germline, CDR1 SGHTA and CDR2 FQGNSA. The CDR3 runs to 20 residues. V was pared by 5 bases and J by 5 bases, with 20 bases of the junction left unmatched. DNA of the CDR3: TGTGCCAGCAGCCTTTGGAGTAGCGGGGGGGTTGGGTTAGGGCACAATGAGCAGTTCTTC. Protein: CASSLWSSGGVGLGHNEQFF.

This clonotype was detected ten times or more. The chain couples TRBV12-3 or TRBV12-4 to TRBJ1-1; possibly TRBD1 for D (5 bases). CDR3 length: 13 amino acids. V was shortened by 5 bases and J by 5 bases, with 12 bases between the two germline ends. CDR3 region: CASSPRVWTEAFF. CDR3 DNA: TGTGCCAGCAGTCCCAGGGTGTGGACTGAAGCTTTCTTT.

This clonotype came up many times. The chain employs TRBV6-6 and TRBJ1-5; 8 nucleotides match TRBD1. V gave up 2 bases and J gave up 0 bases; unmatched junction bases: 3. Germline loops: CDR1 MNHNY, CDR2 SVGAGI (reference sequence). This CDR3 has 16 residues. The CDR3 region is CASSYPDRASNQPQHF. Here the CDR3 DNA reads TGTGCCAGCAGTTACCCGGACAGGGCTAGCAATCAGCCCCAGCATTTT.

This clonotype was counted ten times or more. The chain carries TRBV29-1 and TRBJ1-3; no clear D gene. Germline loops: CDR1 SQVTM, CDR2 ANQGSEA. The CDR3 loop spans 13 amino acids. V was trimmed by 6 bases and J by 1 base, leaving 10 bases between them. The CDR3 is CSVETFSGNTIYF. As DNA, the CDR3 is TGCAGCGTAGAGACATTTTCTGGAAACACCATATATTTT.

On this clonotype itself: A read error may be the cause here, since a much bigger clone is one base away. The chain uses TRBV6-5 and TRBJ1-1; 9 bases fit TRBD1. With V trimmed by 5 bases and J by 7 bases, 11 bases remained unmatched. The CDR3 has 15 residues. CDR1 and CDR2 (germline): MNHEY, SVGAGI. CDR3 protein: CASSPSDRGSIEAFF. The CDR3 nucleotides read TGTGCCAGCAGTCCAAGCGACAGGGGGAGTATTGAAGCTTTCTTT.